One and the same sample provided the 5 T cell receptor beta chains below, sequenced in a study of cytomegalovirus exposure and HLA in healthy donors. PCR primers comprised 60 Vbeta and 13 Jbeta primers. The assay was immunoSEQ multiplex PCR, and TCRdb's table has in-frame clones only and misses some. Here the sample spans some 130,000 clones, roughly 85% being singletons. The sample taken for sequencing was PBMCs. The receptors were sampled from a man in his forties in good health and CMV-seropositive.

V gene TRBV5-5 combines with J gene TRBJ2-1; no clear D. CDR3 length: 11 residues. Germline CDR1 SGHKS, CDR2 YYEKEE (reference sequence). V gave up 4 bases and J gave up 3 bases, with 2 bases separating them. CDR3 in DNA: TGTGCCAGCAGCCTCTACAATGAGCAGTTCTTC. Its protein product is CASSLYNEQFF.

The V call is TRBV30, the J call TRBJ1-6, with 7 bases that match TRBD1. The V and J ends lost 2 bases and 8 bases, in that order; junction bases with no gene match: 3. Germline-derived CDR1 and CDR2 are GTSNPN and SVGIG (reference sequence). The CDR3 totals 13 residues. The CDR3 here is CAWSPDRDSPLHF. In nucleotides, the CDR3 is TGTGCCTGGAGTCCTGACAGGGATTCACCCCTCCACTTT.

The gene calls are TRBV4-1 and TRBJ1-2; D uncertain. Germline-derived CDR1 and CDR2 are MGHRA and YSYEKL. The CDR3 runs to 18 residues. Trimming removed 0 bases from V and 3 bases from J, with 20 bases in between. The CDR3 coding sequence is TGCGCCAGCAGCCAAGATAAAAACGGGAACAGAGCGTACTATGGCTACACCTTC. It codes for CASSQDKNGNRAYYGYTF.

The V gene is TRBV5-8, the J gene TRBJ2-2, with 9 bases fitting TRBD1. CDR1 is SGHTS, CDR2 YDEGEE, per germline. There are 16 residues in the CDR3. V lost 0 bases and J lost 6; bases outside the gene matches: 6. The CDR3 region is CASSLGTGVPAGELFF. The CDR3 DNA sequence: TGTGCCAGCAGCTTGGGGACAGGGGTCCCCGCCGGGGAGCTGTTTTTT.

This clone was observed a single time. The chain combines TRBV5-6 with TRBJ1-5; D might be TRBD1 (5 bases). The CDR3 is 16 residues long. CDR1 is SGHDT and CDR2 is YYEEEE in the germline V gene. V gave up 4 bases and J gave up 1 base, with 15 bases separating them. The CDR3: CASSPWRGTSNQPQHF. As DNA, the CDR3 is TGTGCCAGCAGCCCGTGGAGGGGAACGAGCAATCAGCCCCAGCATTTT.